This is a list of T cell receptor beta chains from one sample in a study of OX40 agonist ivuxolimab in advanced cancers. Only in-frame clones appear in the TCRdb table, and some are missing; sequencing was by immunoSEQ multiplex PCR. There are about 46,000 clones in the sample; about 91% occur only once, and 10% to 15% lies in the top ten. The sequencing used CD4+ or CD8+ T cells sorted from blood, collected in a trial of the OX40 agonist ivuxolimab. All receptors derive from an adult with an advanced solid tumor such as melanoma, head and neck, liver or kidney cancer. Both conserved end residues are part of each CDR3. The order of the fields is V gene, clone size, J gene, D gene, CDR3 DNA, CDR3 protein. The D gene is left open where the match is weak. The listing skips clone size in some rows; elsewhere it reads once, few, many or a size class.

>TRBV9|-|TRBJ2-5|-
TGTGCCAGCAGCGTATGGGGGCTCGGGGAGACCCAGTACTTC
CASSVWGLGETQYF
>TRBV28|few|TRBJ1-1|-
TGTGCCAGCAGTTTCGGCACTGAAGCTTTCTTT
CASSFGTEAFF
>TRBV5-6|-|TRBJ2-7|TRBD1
TGTGCCAGCAGCCCGGGACAGGGCCTATACGAGCAGTACTTC
CASSPGQGLYEQYF
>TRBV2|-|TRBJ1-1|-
TGTGCCAGCAGTCCTTGGGACGCGGGCACTGAAGCTTTCTTT
CASSPWDAGTEAFF
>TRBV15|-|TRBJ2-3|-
TGTGCCACCTCCACAGCGGGCACAGATACGCAGTATTTT
CATSTAGTDTQYF
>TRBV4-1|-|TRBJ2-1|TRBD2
TGCGCCAGCAGCCCCGCCGGGACTAGCGGAGGCGATGAGCAGTTCTTC
CASSPAGTSGGDEQFF
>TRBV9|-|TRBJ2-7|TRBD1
TGTGCCAGCAGCGATGGACCTTGGGACAGGGGCGAGCAGTACTTC
CASSDGPWDRGEQYF
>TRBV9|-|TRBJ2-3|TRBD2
TGTGCCAGCAGCGCTAGCGGGAGGGGCACAGATACGCAGTATTTT
CASSASGRGTDTQYF
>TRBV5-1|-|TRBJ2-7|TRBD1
TGCGCCAGCAGCCTAGGGACAGGGCTCTACGAGCAGTACTTC
CASSLGTGLYEQYF
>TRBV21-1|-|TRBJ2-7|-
TGTGCCAGCAGCAATGAAAAGTCCGGGACAGGGGAAACGGTGCAGTACTTC
CASSNEKSGTGETVQYF
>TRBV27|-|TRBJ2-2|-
TGTGCCAGCAGTTTATTGGGCGCGAACACCGGGGAGCTGTTTTTT
CASSLLGANTGELFF
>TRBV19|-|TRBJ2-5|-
TGTGCCAGCCGCGAGGGGAAGCAAGAGACCCAGTACTTC
CASREGKQETQYF
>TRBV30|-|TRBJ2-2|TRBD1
TGTGCCTGGAAAGGGGGCGAGGACACCGGGGAGCTGTTTTTT
CAWKGGEDTGELFF
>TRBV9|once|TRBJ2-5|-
TGTGCCAGCAGCGTAGCGGGGGTTTCTGGAGAGACCCAGTACTTC
CASSVAGVSGETQYF
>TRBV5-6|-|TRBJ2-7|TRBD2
TGTGCCAGCAGCTTGGGCCTAGCGGACTACGAGCAGTACTTC
CASSLGLADYEQYF
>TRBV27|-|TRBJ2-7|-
TGTGCCAGCAGTCCTAAGCCAACCCGTGGGTACGAGCAGTACTTC
CASSPKPTRGYEQYF
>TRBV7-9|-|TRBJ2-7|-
TGTGCCAGCAGCTTAGTGAGGAACGAGCAGTACTTC
CASSLVRNEQYF
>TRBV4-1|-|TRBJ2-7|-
TGCGCCAGCAGCCAAGAAGTGTCAAGTGGCTACGAGCAGTACTTC
CASSQEVSSGYEQYF
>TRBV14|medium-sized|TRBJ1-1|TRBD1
TGTGCCAGCAGCTTTCCGACAGGGGCGAACACTGAAGCTTTCTTT
CASSFPTGANTEAFF
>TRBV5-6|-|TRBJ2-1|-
TGTGCCAGCAGCTTGGGAAGCAATGAGCAGTTCTTC
CASSLGSNEQFF
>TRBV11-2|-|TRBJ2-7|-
TGTGCCAGCAGCTCCCCCGCAGGGGAGCAGTACTTC
CASSSPAGEQYF
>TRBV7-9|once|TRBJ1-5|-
TGTGCCAGCAGCTCCCGGGAACAGCCCCAGCATTTT
CASSSREQPQHF
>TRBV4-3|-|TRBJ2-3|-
TGCGCCAGCAGCCAAGACCCTTTAGCAGCTAGCACAGATACGCAGTATTTT
CASSQDPLAASTDTQYF
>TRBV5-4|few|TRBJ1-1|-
TGTGCCAGCAGCACAGCGGTAGGAGCTTTCTTT
CASSTAVGAFF
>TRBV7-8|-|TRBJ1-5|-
TGTGCCAGCAGCAATGAGACAGCCTATTATAGCAATCAGCCCCAGCATTTT
CASSNETAYYSNQPQHF
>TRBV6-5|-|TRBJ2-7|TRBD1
TGTGCCAGCGCAACAGGGGGCTCCCGCTACGAGCAGTACTTC
CASATGGSRYEQYF
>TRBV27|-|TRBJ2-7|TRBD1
TGTGCCAGCAGTCGGGACAGGGGCTACGAGCAGTACTTC
CASSRDRGYEQYF
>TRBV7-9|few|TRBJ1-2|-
TGTGCCAGCAGCCCCCGGGGTTACGGCTACACCTTC
CASSPRGYGYTF
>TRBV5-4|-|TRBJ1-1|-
TGTGCCAGCAGCTTGTTGGACGGCACTGAAGCTTTCTTT
CASSLLDGTEAFF
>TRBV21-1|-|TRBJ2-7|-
TGTGCCAGCATTTCAGGGATCTCCTCCTACGAGCAGTACTTC
CASISGISSYEQYF
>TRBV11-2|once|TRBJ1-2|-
TGTGCCAGCAGCTTATTGGGGCTTCCGGACCCCAACTATGGCTACACCTTC
CASSLLGLPDPNYGYTF
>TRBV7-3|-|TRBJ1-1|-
TGTGCCAGCAGCCTCAACCCAGGACTGACTGAAGCTTTCTTT
CASSLNPGLTEAFF
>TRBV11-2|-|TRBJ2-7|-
TGTGCCAGCAGCTTAGGTCCCTCCTACGAGCAGTACTTC
CASSLGPSYEQYF
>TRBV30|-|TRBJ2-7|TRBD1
TGTGCCTGGAGTGTACTTGGGACAGCCTACGAGCAGTACTTC
CAWSVLGTAYEQYF
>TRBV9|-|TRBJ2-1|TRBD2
TGTGCCAGCAGCGTAGAAGCGGGAGTGGGGGATGAGCAGTTCTTC
CASSVEAGVGDEQFF
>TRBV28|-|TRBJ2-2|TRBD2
TGTGCCAGCAGTACGGGCAGCGGGGTAAACACCGGGGAGCTGTTTTTT
CASSTGSGVNTGELFF
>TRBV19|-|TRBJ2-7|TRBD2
TGTGCCAGTACCGGGACTAGCGTATACGAGCAGTACTTC
CASTGTSVYEQYF
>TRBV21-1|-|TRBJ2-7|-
TGTGCCAGCAGCAAACGCGGCGGGACACCAAGTACCGCCTACGAGCAGTACTTC
CASSKRGGTPSTAYEQYF
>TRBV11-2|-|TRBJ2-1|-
TGTGCCAGCAGCTTAGTGGCCGGAATTCAATCCTACAATGAGCAGTTCTTC
CASSLVAGIQSYNEQFF
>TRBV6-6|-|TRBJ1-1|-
TGTGCCAGCAGTTACTTGGGATGGGCTGAAGCTTTCTTT
CASSYLGWAEAFF
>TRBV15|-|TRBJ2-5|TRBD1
TGTGCCACCAGCTGGCAGACAGGGGGCGAAAAGACCCAGTACTTC
CATSWQTGGEKTQYF
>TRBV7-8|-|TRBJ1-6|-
TGTGCCAGCAGCTCCGACAGCTCCTATAATTCACCCCTCCACTTT
CASSSDSSYNSPLHF
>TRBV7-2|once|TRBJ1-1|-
TGTGCCAGCACCTATGTGGGGGGGAACACTGAAGCTTTCTTT
CASTYVGGNTEAFF
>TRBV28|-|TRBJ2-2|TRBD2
TGTGCCAGCAGTTTAATCCTAGCGGGAGTTTTCACCGGGGAGCTGTTTTTT
CASSLILAGVFTGELFF
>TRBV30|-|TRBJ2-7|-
TGTGCCTGGAATTTCGGGGGTGTCAGCTACGAGCAGTACTTC
CAWNFGGVSYEQYF
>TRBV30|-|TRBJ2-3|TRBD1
TGTGCCTGGTCGACAGGGGGTGGCGCAGATACGCAGTATTTT
CAWSTGGGADTQYF
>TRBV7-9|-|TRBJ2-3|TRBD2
TGTGCCATACCGGGACTAGCGGGGGGGCAGGATACGCAGTATTTT
CAIPGLAGGQDTQYF
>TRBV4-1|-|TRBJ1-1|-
TGCGCCAGCAGCCAATTCCTTGACAGTGTAGCTTTCTTT
CASSQFLDSVAFF
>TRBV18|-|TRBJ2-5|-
TGTGCCAGCTCAAGTCCCGGCCAAGAGACCCAGTACTTC
CASSSPGQETQYF
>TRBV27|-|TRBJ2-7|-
TGTGCCAGCAGCCAACAGGTTACCTACGAGCAGTACTTC
CASSQQVTYEQYF
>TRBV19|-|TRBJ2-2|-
TGTGCCAGTAATAAACAGCACACCGGGGAGCTGTTTTTT
CASNKQHTGELFF
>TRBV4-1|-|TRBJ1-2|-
TGCGCCAGCAGCCAAAAAGCCCCCGGGGGGGATGGCTATGGCTACACCTTC
CASSQKAPGGDGYGYTF
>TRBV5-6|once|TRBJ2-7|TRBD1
TGTGCCAGCAGCCAGGGACAGAGCTCCTACGAGCAGTACTTC
CASSQGQSSYEQYF